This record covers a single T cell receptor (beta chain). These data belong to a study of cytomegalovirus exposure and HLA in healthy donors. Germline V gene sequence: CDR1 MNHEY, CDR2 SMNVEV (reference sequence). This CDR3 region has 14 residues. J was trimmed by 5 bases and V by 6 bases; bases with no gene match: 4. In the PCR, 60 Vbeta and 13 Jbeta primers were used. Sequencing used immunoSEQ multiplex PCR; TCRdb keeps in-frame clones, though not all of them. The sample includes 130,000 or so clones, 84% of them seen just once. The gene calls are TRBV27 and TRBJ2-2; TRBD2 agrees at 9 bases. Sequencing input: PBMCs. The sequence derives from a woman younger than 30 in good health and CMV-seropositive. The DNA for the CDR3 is TGTGCCAGCAGCCAGCGGGGGGAGACCGGGGAGCTGTTTTTT. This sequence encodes CASSQRGETGELFF.